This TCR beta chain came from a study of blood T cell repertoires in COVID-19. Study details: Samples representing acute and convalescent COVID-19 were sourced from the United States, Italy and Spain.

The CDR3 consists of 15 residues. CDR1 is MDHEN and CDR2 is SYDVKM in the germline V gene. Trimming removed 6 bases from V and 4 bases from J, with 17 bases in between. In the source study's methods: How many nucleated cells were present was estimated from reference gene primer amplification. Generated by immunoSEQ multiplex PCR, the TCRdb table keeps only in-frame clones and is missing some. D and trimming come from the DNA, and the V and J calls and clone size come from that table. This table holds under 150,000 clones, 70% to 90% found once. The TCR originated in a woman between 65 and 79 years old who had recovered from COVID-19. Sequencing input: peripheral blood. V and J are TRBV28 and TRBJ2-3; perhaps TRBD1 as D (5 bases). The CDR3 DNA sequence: TGTGCCAGCAGCTTCGGAGTTCCAGGGTCAGATACGCAGTATTTT. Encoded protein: CASSFGVPGSDTQYF.